This T cell receptor beta chain stems from a study of cytomegalovirus exposure and HLA in healthy donors. Study-level results: Across all donors, roughly uniform sequencing depth was an assumption of the presence/absence analyses. TCR beta V segments were, for the most part, productive about 87% or about 30% of the time in an earlier analysis. Accurate prediction of HLA-A and HLA-B alleles (for most subjects) was reportedly achieved from TCR beta sequences. In a later analysis, several top co-occurrence clusters appeared linked to parvovirus B19, influenza, CMV and Epstein-Barr virus.

The CDR3 covers 15 residues. Germline loops: CDR1 MNHEY, CDR2 SMNVEV (reference sequence). V lost 5 bases to trimming and J lost 2 bases; unmatched junction nucleotides: 4. This clone has a handful of counts. The target antigen is unknown. 13 Jbeta primers and 60 Vbeta primers were used for the PCR. The data were produced by immunoSEQ multiplex PCR, yet TCRdb's version contains in-frame clones alone and is incomplete. The sample shows about 100,000 clones, approximately 79% of them seen only once. The TCR originated in a woman aged 60-75 years in good health and CMV-seropositive. V is TRBV27 and J is TRBJ2-1; 9 positions match TRBD2. Material: PBMCs. The CDR3, as DNA: TGTGCCAGCAGTAATAGCGGGGGAGCCTACAATGAGCAGTTCTTC. This codes for CASSNSGGAYNEQFF.